What follows are 11 T cell receptor beta chains derived from one specimen sequenced in a study of CD8 T cells in Susac syndrome. When the RNA was reverse transcribed, random hexamers were used with an input of 0.5 to 1 ug. TCRdb reanalysed the immunoSEQ multiplex PCR reads using MiXCR and keeps one entry per CDR3 protein. This repertoire shows tens of thousands of distinct CDR3 sequences, roughly 93% found once; its top ten account for roughly 0.5%. The specimen was CD8+ T cells from PBMCs. All receptors come from a human donor with multiple sclerosis.

The rearrangement joins TRBV10-3 to TRBJ2-3; D is possibly TRBD2 (5 bases). The germline V gene has CDR1 ENHRY and CDR2 SYGVKD. V lost 2 bases to trimming and J lost 2 bases, with 20 bases between them. The CDR3 runs 18 residues. This CDR3 is CAISESVAGGIYTDTQYF. CDR3 DNA: TGTGCCATCAGTGAGAGTGTGGCGGGCGGTATTTACACAGATACGCAGTATTTT.

The gene calls are TRBV29-1 and TRBJ2-1; maybe TRBD2 (5 bases). The length of the CDR3 is 14 residues. CDR1 SQVTM and CDR2 ANQGSEA come from the germline V gene. V shed 1 base and J shed 4 bases, with 11 bases lying between them. For the CDR3, the DNA is TGCAGCGTTGAAGGGACTTTAAAATACAATGAGCAGTTCTTC. Its protein product is CSVEGTLKYNEQFF.

The chain recombines TRBV28 with TRBJ2-5; 7 bases are a match to TRBD1. Trimming at V came to 9 bases and at J to 6 bases, leaving 10 bases not matched to a gene. Germline assignment: CDR1 MDHEN and CDR2 SYDVKM. CDR3 length: 13 amino acids. This CDR3 reads CASNLRGLKTQYF. The CDR3 region has the DNA TGTGCCAGTAACCTTAGGGGGCTGAAGACCCAGTACTTC.

The CDR3 region is CASSWGQGAVQPQHF. The CDR3 DNA follows: TGTGCCAGCAGTTGGGGACAGGGGGCGGTTCAGCCCCAGCATTTT. The rearrangement uses TRBV7-9 and TRBJ1-5, with 12 bases that match TRBD1. The germline CDR1 and CDR2 sequences are SEHNR and FQNEAQ (reference sequence). The CDR3 is 15 amino acids. V lost 6 bases and J lost 6; bases outside the gene matches: 6.

The gene calls are TRBV6-1 and TRBJ2-7; 9 nucleotides align to TRBD1. The V segment lost 4 bases and the J segment 6 bases; nucleotides outside the gene matches: 19. CDR1 MNHNS and CDR2 SASEGT come from the germline V gene. The CDR3 spans 18 residues. The CDR3 sequence is CASSGHPLWRTGDLEQYF. The CDR3 coding sequence is TGTGCCAGCAGTGGCCACCCCTTGTGGAGGACAGGGGACCTCGAGCAGTACTTC.

V usage is TRBV7-9 and J usage is TRBJ2-1, with 7 bases that match TRBD1. Germline V lookup: CDR1 SEHNR, CDR2 FQNEAQ (reference sequence). CDR3 length: 11 amino acids. V dropped 8 bases and J dropped 10; count of bases not matched to a gene: 5. This CDR3 reads CASAPGQEQFF. Written as DNA, the CDR3 is TGTGCCAGCGCCCCGGGACAGGAGCAGTTCTTC.

The chain links TRBV25-1 to TRBJ1-2; 9 bases map to TRBD1. The CDR3 is 19 residues long. Per the germline V gene, CDR1 is MGHDK and CDR2 is SYGVNS. Trimming took 5 bases from V and 6 from J; bases not matched to a gene: 22. The CDR3 sequence is CASSLRGRPGQGISDGYTF. CDR3 in DNA: TGTGCCAGCAGTCTGCGTGGTCGACCGGGACAGGGAATTTCGGATGGCTACACCTTC.

The CDR3 region has the DNA TGCGCCAGCAGCCCCGGGGCCACAGATAATCAGCCCCAGCATTTT. Its protein is CASSPGATDNQPQHF. The V and J genes are TRBV4-3 and TRBJ1-5, with D maybe TRBD1 (5 bases). Germline V lookup: CDR1 LGHNA, CDR2 YSLEER. Trimming left V 4 bases short and J 4 bases short, with 14 bases between. CDR3 length equals 15 residues.

This rearrangement joins TRBV3-1 to TRBJ2-1, with TRBD2 matching 15 bases. CDR3 length: 15 residues. V was clipped by 1 base and J by 10 bases; unmatched bases: 2. Germline V lookup: CDR1 LGHDT, CDR2 YNNKEL (reference sequence). CDR3 loop: CASSQGTSGGEEQFF. The CDR3 DNA is TGTGCCAGCAGCCAAGGGACTAGCGGGGGGGAGGAGCAGTTCTTC.

The chain couples TRBV12-3 or TRBV12-4 to TRBJ2-7; D unclear. The ends were cut back, 3 bases at V and 1 base at J, with 7 bases in the middle. The CDR3 spans 13 residues. CDR3 residues: CASSFIGSYEQYF. The CDR3, as DNA: TGTGCCAGCAGTTTCATAGGATCCTACGAGCAGTACTTC.

The chain employs TRBV30 and TRBJ2-6, with D possibly being TRBD2 (7 bases). The CDR3 contains 16 residues. Trimming stripped 5 bases from V and 4 bases from J, with 18 bases between. CDR1 is GTSNPN and CDR2 is SVGIG in the germline V gene (reference sequence). CDR3 in amino acids: CAWEGVGGLGANVLTF. DNA for the CDR3: TGTGCCTGGGAAGGTGTGGGGGGGCTCGGGGCCAACGTCCTGACTTTC.